Listed below are T cell receptor beta chains from one sample, sequenced in a study of blood T cell repertoires in COVID-19. Clones were sequenced by immunoSEQ multiplex PCR, and TCRdb holds only the in-frame ones, with some missing. The table lists roughly 160,000 clones, approximately 86% of them singletons. Sequencing input: peripheral blood. Receptor source: a woman aged 80 or older with active or convalescent COVID-19. Each CDR3 is given without its conserved first and last residue. The order of the fields is J gene, V gene, clone size, CDR3 protein. Rows may omit the clone size; those that give it use once, few, many or a size class.

J: TRBJ2-2
V: TRBV7-6
size: .
CDR3: ASSLASGGAGTGELF

J: TRBJ1-3
V: TRBV28
size: .
CDR3: ASSSGGGTGNTIY

J: TRBJ2-1
V: TRBV3-1/TRBV3-2
size: once
CDR3: ASSQAVGEQF

J: TRBJ2-1
V: TRBV30
size: .
CDR3: AWSSTSSHEQF

J: TRBJ2-2
V: TRBV27
size: few
CDR3: ASSSIRQFTGELF

J: TRBJ1-1
V: TRBV5-4
size: .
CDR3: ASSFPGVGNTEAF

J: TRBJ2-7
V: TRBV6-7
size: .
CDR3: ASSYSRCIPSKRETYEQY

J: TRBJ2-7
V: TRBV11-2
size: .
CDR3: ASSATGSYEQY

J: TRBJ2-1
V: TRBV5-6
size: .
CDR3: ASSLRTSSGRAAYNEQF

J: TRBJ2-1
V: TRBV5-1
size: .
CDR3: ASSLGWREGSFNEQF

J: TRBJ2-3
V: TRBV11-3
size: .
CDR3: ASSLGALTDTQY

J: TRBJ1-2
V: TRBV5-1
size: once
CDR3: ASSLGEDRAYT

J: TRBJ2-7
V: TRBV5-6
size: .
CDR3: ASSTSGQGLYEQY

J: TRBJ2-1
V: TRBV5-8
size: .
CDR3: ASSQTRYNEQF

J: TRBJ1-2
V: TRBV7-9
size: .
CDR3: ASHRGNYGYT

J: TRBJ2-3
V: TRBV6-5
size: .
CDR3: ASSYGPRTDTQY

J: TRBJ2-5
V: TRBV5-4
size: .
CDR3: ASSLKGAVETQY

J: TRBJ1-2
V: TRBV16
size: .
CDR3: ASSQGQNYGYT

J: TRBJ1-1
V: TRBV20-1
size: .
CDR3: SASGGLGNTEAF

J: TRBJ1-6
V: TRBV28
size: .
CDR3: ASTGRSDSPLH

J: TRBJ2-3
V: TRBV7-2
size: .
CDR3: ASSPGLAGGPEDTQY

J: TRBJ1-5
V: TRBV12-3/TRBV12-4
size: .
CDR3: ASSFGGYQPQH

J: TRBJ2-2
V: TRBV28
size: many
CDR3: ASSLSGTGELF

J: TRBJ2-7
V: TRBV6-5
size: .
CDR3: ASWSSGSYEQY

J: TRBJ1-5
V: TRBV28
size: .
CDR3: ASSLAHDPNQPQH

J: TRBJ1-2
V: TRBV19
size: few
CDR3: ASSRTGEANYGYT

J: TRBJ1-1
V: TRBV7-3
size: .
CDR3: ASSLNKNTEAF

J: TRBJ1-1
V: TRBV6-5
size: .
CDR3: ASSPGLKNTEAF